This T cell receptor beta chain came from a study of T cells after yellow fever vaccination (dated by TCRdb to the late 2010s). About the full investigation: The SMART-Seq v4 Ultra Low Input RNA kit was used to prepare libraries from fractions with low cell numbers. To track T-cell clones before and after primary and booster YFV17D yellow fever vaccination, bulk TCR alpha and beta repertoires were sequenced longitudinally. Two healthy male donors, one aged 18 to 30 and one aged 30 to 39 years, were included in the cohort. Blood samples were taken at several timepoints before and after primary and secondary immunization, and bulk PBMC replicates and cell subsets were isolated.

The meaning of the sample's treatment or condition label: live attenuated yellow fever vaccine strain. PBMCs were isolated from peripheral blood using a standard Ficoll-Paque protocol. Dynabeads CD4 and CD8 positive selection kits were used to isolate the CD4 and CD8 T-cell fractions. RNA was extracted with TriZol from bulk PBMCs, CD4 and CD8 fractions, and dextramer-positive and dextramer-negative fractions. To note about this clonotype: Its cognate antigen has yet to be identified. No base quality information exists; no much larger clone differs at one position.

Sequenced on an Illumina NovaSeq 6000. TCR cDNA was made using 5'RACE template switching, a step that added a universal primer site and unique molecular identifiers. Priming of cDNA synthesis was performed from both the TCR alpha and TCR beta constant segments. Library amplification used two PCR steps, and the second PCR step added sample barcodes and sequencing adapters. Sequencing of the libraries was done on either Illumina HiSeq 2500 (2x100 bp) or NovaSeq (2x150 bp). Under the source paper's analysis protocol: MIGEC was used to demultiplex reads and collapse the reads into UMI consensus sequences, and MiXCR was used for V(D)J alignment. Clonotypes responding to the vaccine were identified with edgeR on replicate PBMC samples, with the criteria of FDR below 0.01 and a log2 fold change above 5 up to day 15. Bulk clonotypes were assigned CD4 or CD8 identity according to which sequenced CD4 or CD8 repertoire held them at higher abundance. TCRdb reran the public reads through fastp at Q25 and MiXCR, keeping productive beta chains. One record per CDR3 amino acid sequence lists the most common genes and DNA. The authors' filters were not applied to this entry. A total of some 320,000 distinct CDR3 sequences appear in this sample, 9.5% to 12% of them only once. The leading ten clones occupy 3.3% of the sample.

The trim is 2 bases for V and 3 bases for J, with a gap of 8 bases between the germline ends. The CDR3 holds 14 amino acids from the cysteine to the phenylalanine. Of all the DNA, just the CDR3 is kept, 42 bases in frame from base 1. General findings and caveats noted by the study authors: Compared with the primary T-cell response, the secondary T-cell response was weaker but faster, peaking on day 5 rather than day 15. Most clones expanded after primary vaccination were re-detected after the booster (just under 97% of CD4 and around nine tenths of CD8), suggesting broad memory maintenance. Because the study included only a couple of donors, the extent to which the findings can be generalized is limited. A small fraction of clonotypes appeared in both the CD4 and CD8 compartments, likely as a result of convergent recombination. Computational filtering was required because FACS-sorted repertoires could contain abundant contaminating clonotypes from the bulk population.

The chain is assembled from TRBV12-3 or TRBV12-4 and TRBJ1-5; no D gene call is confident. The sample in question was CD4+ T cells sorted from PBMCs, obtained 45 days after the yellow fever booster vaccination. The source is a man in his late teens or twenties who received the YFV17D yellow fever vaccine. DNA sequence: TGTGCCAGCAGTTTACAGGAACTCAATCAGCCCCAGCATTTT. It encodes CASSLQELNQPQHF.